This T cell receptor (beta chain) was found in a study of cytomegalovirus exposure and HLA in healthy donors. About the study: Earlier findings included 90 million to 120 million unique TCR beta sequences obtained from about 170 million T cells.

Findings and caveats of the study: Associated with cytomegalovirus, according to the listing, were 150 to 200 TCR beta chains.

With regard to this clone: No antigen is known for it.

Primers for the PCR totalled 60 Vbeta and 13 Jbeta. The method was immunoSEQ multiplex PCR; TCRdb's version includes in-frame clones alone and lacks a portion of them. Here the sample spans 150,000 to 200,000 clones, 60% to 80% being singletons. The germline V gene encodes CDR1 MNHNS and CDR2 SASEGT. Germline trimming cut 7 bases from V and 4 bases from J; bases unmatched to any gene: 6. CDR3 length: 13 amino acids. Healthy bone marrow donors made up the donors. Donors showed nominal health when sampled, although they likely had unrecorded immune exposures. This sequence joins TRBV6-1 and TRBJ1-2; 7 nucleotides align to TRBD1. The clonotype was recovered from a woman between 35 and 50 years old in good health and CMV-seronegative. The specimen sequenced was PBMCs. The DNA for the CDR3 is TGTGCCAGCATCGGAGGGGGCCTCTATGGCTACACCTTC. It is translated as CASIGGGLYGYTF.